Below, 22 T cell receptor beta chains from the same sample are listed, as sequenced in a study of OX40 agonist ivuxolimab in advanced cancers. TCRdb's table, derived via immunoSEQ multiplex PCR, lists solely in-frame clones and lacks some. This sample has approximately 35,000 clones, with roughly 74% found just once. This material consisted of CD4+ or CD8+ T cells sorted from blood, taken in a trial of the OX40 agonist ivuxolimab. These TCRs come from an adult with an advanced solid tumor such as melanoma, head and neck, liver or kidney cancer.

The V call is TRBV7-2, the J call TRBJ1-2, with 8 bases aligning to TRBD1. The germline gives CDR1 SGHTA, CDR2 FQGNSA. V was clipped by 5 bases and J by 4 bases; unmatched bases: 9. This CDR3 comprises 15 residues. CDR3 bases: TGTGCCAGCAGCCCTCGAACCGGGACAGGCTATGGCTACACCTTC. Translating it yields CASSPRTGTGYGYTF.

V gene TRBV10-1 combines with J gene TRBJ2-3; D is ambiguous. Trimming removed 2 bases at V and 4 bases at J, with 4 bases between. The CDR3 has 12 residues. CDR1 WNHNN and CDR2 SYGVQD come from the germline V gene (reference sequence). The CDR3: CASSEQADTQYF. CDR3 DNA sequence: TGCGCCAGCAGTGAGCAGGCAGATACGCAGTATTTT.

The CDR3 nucleotides are TGTGCCAGCAGCTTGAAAGACCGGGACAGGGGGATCGAGCAGTACTTC. The encoded protein is CASSLKDRDRGIEQYF. This sequence joins TRBV7-8 and TRBJ2-7, with 11 bases aligning to TRBD1. Germline V CDR1 and CDR2: SGHVS, FQNEAQ. V shed 3 bases and J 6 bases; nucleotides not matched to a gene: 10. This CDR3 comprises 16 residues.

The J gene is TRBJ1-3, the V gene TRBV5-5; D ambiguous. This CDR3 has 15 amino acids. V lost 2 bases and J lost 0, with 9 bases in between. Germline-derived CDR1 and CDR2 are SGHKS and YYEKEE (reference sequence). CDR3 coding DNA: TGTGCCAGCAGCTTAACCACTTACTCTGGAAACACCATATATTTT. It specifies CASSLTTYSGNTIYF.

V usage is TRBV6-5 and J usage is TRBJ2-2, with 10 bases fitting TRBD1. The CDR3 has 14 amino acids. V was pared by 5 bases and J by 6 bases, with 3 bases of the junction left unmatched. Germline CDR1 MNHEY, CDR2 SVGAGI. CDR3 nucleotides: TGTGCCAGCAGTCCCGGGACAGGGGCCGGGGAGCTGTTTTTT. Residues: CASSPGTGAGELFF.

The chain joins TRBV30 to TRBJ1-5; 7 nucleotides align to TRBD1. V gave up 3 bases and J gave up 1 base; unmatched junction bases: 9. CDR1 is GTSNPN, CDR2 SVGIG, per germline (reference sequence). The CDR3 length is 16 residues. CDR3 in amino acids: CAWRTAGQESNQPQHF. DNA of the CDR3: TGTGCCTGGAGGACCGCCGGACAGGAGAGCAATCAGCCCCAGCATTTT.

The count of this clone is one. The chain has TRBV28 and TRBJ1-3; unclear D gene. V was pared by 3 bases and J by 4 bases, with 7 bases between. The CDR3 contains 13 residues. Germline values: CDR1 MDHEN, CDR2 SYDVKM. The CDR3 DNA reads TGTGCCAGCAGTTTCGGACGAGGAAACACCATATATTTT. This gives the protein CASSFGRGNTIYF.

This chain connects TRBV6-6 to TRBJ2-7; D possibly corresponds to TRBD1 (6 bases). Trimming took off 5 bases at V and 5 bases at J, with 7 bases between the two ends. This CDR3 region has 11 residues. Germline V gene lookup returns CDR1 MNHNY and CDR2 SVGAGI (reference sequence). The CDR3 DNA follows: TGTGCCAGCAGTACAGGGAACGAGCAGTACGTC. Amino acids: CASSTGNEQYV.

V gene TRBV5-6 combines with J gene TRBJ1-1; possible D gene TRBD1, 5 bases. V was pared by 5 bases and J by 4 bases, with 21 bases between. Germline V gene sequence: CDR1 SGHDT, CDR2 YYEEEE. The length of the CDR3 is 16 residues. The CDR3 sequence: CASRSRQRGRITEAFF. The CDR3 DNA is TGTGCCAGCAGAAGCCGACAGCGGGGGAGGATCACTGAAGCTTTCTTT.

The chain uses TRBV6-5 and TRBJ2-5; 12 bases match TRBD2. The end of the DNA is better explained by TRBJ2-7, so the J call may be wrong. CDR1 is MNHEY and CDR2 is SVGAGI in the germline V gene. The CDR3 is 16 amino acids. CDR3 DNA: TGTGCCAGCAGTTACTCGATACTAGCGGGGGGTTACGAGCAGTACTTC. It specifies CASSYSILAGGYEQYF.

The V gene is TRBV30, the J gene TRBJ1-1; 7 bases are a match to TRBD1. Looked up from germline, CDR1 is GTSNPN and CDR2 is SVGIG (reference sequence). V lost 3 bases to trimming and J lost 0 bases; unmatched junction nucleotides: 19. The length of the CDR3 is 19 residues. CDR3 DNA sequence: TGTGCCTGGAGGGTCCTTTCCCAGGGGGAATACGGACTGAACACTGAAGCTTTCTTT. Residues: CAWRVLSQGEYGLNTEAFF.

The chain's CDR3 is CASSSNSLPLHF. In nucleotides, the CDR3 is TGTGCCAGCAGCTCCAACTCCTTACCCCTCCACTTT. This rearrangement joins TRBV7-2 to TRBJ1-6; D remains unclear. Germline-derived CDR1 and CDR2 are SGHTA and FQGNSA. The CDR3 spans 12 residues. V was pared by 4 bases and J by 12 bases, with 10 bases between.

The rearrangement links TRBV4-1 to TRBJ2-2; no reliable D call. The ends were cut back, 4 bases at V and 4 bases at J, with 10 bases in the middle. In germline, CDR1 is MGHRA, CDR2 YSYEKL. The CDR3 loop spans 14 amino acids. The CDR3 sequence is CASSRSSSTGELFF. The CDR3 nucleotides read TGCGCCAGCAGCCGATCTTCTTCCACCGGGGAGCTGTTTTTT.

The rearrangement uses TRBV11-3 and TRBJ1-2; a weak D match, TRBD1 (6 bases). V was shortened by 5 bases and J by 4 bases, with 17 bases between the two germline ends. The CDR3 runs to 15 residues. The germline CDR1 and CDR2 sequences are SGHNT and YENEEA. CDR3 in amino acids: CASSPFGQGTYGYTF. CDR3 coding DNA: TGTGCCAGCAGCCCCTTTGGGCAGGGGACCTATGGCTACACCTTC.

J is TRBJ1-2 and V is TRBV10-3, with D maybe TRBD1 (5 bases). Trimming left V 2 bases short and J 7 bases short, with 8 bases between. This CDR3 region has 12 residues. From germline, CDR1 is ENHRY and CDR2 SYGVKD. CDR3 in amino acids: CAISEGDSGYTF. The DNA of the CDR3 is TGTGCCATCAGTGAGGGGGACTCTGGCTACACCTTC.

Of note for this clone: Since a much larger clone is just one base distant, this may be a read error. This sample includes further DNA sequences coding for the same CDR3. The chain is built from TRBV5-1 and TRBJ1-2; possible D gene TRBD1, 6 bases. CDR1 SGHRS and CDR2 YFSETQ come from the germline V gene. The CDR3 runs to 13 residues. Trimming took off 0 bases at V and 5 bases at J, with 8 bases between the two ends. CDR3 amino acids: CASSLGGTYGYTF. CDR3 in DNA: TGCGCCAGCAGCTTGGGAGGGACATATGGCTACACCTTC.

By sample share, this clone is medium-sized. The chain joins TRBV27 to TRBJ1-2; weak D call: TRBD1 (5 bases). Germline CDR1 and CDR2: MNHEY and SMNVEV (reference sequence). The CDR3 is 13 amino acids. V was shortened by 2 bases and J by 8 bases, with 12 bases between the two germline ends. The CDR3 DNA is TGTGCCAGCAGTTTACAGGGTGGGTACGGCTACACCTTC. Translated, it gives CASSLQGGYGYTF.

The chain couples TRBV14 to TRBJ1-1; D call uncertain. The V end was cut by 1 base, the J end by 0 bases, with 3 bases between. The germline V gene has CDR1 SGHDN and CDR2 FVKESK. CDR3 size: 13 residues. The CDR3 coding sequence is TGTGCCAGCAGCCAAGTACTGAACACTGAAGCTTTCTTT. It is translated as CASSQVLNTEAFF.

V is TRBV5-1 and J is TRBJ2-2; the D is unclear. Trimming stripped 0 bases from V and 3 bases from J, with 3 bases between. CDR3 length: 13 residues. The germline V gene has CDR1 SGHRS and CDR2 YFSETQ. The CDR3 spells CASSLGDTGELFF. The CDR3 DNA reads TGCGCCAGCAGCTTGGGGGACACCGGGGAGCTGTTTTTT.

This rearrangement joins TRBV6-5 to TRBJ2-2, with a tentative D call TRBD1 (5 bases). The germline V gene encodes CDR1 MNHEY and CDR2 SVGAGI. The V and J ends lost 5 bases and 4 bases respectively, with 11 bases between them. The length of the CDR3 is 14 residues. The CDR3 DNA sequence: TGTGCCAGCAGTGCCACAGGATTCACCGGGGAGCTGTTTTTT. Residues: CASSATGFTGELFF.

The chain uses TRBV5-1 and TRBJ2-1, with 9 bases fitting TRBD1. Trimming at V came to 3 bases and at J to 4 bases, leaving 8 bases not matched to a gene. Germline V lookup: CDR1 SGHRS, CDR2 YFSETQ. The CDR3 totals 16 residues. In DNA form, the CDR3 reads TGCGCCAGCAGCTGGGGGGTAGGACAGGGGTACAATGAGCAGTTCTTC. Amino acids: CASSWGVGQGYNEQFF.

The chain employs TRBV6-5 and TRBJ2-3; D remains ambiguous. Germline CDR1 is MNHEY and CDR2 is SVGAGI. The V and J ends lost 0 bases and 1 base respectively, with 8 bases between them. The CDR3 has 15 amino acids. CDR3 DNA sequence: TGTGCCAGCAGTTACTCTCCCGCAGGCACAGATACGCAGTATTTT. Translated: CASSYSPAGTDTQYF.